This T cell receptor beta chain appears in the sequencing data of a study of beta chain features in type 1 diabetes. V lost 10 bases and J 5 bases, leaving 5 bases between the germline ends. There are 9 residues in the CDR3. From germline, CDR1 is SNHLY and CDR2 FYNNEI. This clone has a handful of counts. Antigen: not known. Study conclusions and caveats: Patients with Type 1 diabetes showed moderately but significantly shorter TCRB CDR3s in all four CD4+ subsets.

Reverse transcribing all isolated RNA meant expressed TCRB transcripts were sequenced. Sequenced by immunoSEQ multiplex PCR; TCRdb stores in-frame clones only, minus some. The sample consists of some 350,000 clones, approximately 13% of them appearing once. The chain joins TRBV2 to TRBJ2-5, with D unresolved. This sequence originates from a woman aged 18 to 35 with type 1 diabetes. Input material: naive CD4+ T cells from blood. The DNA for the CDR3 is TGTGCCACCGGGGAGACCCAGTACTTC. Protein product: CATGETQYF.